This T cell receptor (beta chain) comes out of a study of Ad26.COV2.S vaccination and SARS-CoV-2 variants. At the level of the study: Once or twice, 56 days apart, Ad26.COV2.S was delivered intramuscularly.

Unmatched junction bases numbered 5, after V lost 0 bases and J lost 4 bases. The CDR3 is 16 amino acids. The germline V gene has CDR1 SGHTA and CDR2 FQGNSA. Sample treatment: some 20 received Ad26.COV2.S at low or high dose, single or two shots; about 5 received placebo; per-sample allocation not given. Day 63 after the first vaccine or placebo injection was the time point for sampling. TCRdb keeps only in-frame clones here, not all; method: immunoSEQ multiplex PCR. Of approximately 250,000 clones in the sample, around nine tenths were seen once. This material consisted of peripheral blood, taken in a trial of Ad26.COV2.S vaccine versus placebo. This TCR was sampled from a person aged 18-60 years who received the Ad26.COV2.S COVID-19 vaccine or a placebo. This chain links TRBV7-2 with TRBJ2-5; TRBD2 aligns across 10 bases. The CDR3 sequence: CASSLAIAGGPETQYF. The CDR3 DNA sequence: TGTGCCAGCAGCTTAGCGATAGCGGGGGGCCCAGAGACCCAGTACTTC.